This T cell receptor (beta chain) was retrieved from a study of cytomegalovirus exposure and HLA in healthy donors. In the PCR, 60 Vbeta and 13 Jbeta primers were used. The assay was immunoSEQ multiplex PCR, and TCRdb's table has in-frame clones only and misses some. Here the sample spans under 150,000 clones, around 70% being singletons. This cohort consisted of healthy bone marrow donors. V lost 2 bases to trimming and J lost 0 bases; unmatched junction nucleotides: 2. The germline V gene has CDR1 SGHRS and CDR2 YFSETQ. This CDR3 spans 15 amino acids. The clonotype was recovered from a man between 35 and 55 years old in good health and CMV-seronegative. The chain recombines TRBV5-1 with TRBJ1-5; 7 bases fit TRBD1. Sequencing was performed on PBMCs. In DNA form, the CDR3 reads TGCGCCAGCAGCTTATCAGGGGGTAGCAATCAGCCCCAGCATTTT. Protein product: CASSLSGGSNQPQHF. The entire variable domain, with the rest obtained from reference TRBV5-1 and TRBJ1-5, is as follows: KAGVTQTPRYLIKTRGQQVTLSCSPISGHRSVSWYQQTPGQGLQFLFEYFSETQRNKGNFPGRFSGRQFSNSRSEMNVSTLELGDSALYLCASSLSGGSNQPQHFGDGTRLSIL.